A selection of T cell receptor beta chains follows, all from one sample in a study of Ad26.COV2.S vaccination and SARS-CoV-2 variants. Generated by immunoSEQ multiplex PCR, the TCRdb table keeps only in-frame clones and is missing some. The sample includes 430,000 or so clones, over 75% seen only once; the top ten take roughly an eighth. Sequencing was performed on peripheral blood, taken in a trial of Ad26.COV2.S vaccine versus placebo. These receptors were collected from a person aged 18-60 years who received the Ad26.COV2.S COVID-19 vaccine or a placebo. Each CDR3 is given with its conserved first and last residue. A D gene is named only where the DNA matches it firmly.

j_call,v_call,d_call,cdr3_aa,cdr3_nt
TRBJ2-1,TRBV7-9,TRBD2,CASSLSREGEQFF,TGTGCCAGCAGCTTATCACGGGAGGGTGAGCAGTTCTTC
TRBJ1-1,TRBV2,TRBD1,CASTRTGEAEAFF,TGTGCCAGCACGAGGACAGGGGAGGCTGAAGCTTTCTTT
TRBJ2-5,TRBV30,TRBD2,CAWSVGGSETQYF,TGTGCCTGGAGTGTAGGCGGGAGTGAGACCCAGTACTTC
TRBJ2-5,TRBV27,TRBD1,CASSRRDSQETQYF,TGTGCCAGCAGTCGCCGGGACAGTCAAGAGACCCAGTACTTC
TRBJ2-7,TRBV19,NA,CASSADYSSYEQYF,TGTGCCAGTAGTGCGGACTATTCCTCCTACGAGCAGTACTTC
TRBJ1-1,TRBV19,NA,CASSALNRDGEAFF,TGTGCCAGTAGTGCCCTTAACCGGGACGGTGAAGCTTTCTTT
TRBJ1-2,TRBV21-1,NA,CASSARGQGHGYTF,TGTGCCAGCAGCGCCCGAGGACAGGGCCATGGCTACACCTTC
TRBJ2-1,TRBV2,TRBD1,CASTRRQGLGYNEQFF,TGTGCCAGCACTAGAAGACAGGGCCTCGGGTACAATGAGCAGTTCTTC
TRBJ1-1,TRBV4-3,NA,CASSLFSLNTEAFF,TGCGCCAGCAGCCTTTTCAGTTTGAACACTGAAGCTTTCTTT
TRBJ2-3,TRBV7-2,TRBD2,CASSQTSGSGADTQYF,TGTGCCAGCAGCCAAACTAGCGGGAGTGGGGCAGATACGCAGTATTTT
TRBJ2-3,TRBV19,TRBD2,CASSIGRLAGVSDTQYF,TGTGCCAGTAGTATAGGTCGCCTAGCGGGAGTGTCAGATACGCAGTATTTT
TRBJ2-5,TRBV4-3,NA,CASSHLDRKGTQYF,TGCGCCAGCAGCCACTTGGACAGAAAAGGGACCCAGTACTTC
TRBJ2-7,TRBV7-6,NA,CASSLGGDALGSYEQYF,TGTGCCAGCAGCTTAGGGGGGGACGCTTTGGGATCCTACGAGCAGTACTTC
TRBJ1-1,TRBV2,NA,CASRTQGNTEAFF,TGTGCCAGCAGGACGCAGGGGAACACTGAAGCTTTCTTT
TRBJ1-6,TRBV19,NA,CASSIDARDSPLHF,TGTGCCAGTAGTATAGACGCCCGCGACTCACCCCTCCACTTT
TRBJ2-7,TRBV2,NA,CASRLTGTVYEQYF,TGTGCCAGCAGACTTACCGGGACGGTCTACGAGCAGTACTTC
TRBJ1-2,TRBV6-2/TRBV6-3,TRBD1,CASSSGTGVWGYTF,TGTGCCAGCAGTTCCGGGACAGGAGTTTGGGGCTACACCTTC
TRBJ2-6,TRBV5-4,NA,CASISGSGANVLTF,TGTGCCAGCATCAGTGGGTCTGGGGCCAACGTCCTGACTTTC